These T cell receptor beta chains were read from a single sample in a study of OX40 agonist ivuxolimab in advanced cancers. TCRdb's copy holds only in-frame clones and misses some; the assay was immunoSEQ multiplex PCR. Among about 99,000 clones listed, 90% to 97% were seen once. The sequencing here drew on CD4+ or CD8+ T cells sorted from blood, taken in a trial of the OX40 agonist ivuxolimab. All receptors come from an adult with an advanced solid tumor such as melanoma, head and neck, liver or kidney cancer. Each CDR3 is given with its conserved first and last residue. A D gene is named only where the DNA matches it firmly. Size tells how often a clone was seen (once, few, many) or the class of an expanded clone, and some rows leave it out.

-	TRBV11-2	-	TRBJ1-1	CASSSLTDLNTEAFF	TGTGCCAGCAGCTCCTTGACAGATTTGAACACTGAAGCTTTCTTT
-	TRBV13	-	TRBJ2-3	CASSPHFIDTPSTDTQYF	TGTGCCAGCAGCCCCCATTTTATCGACACTCCGTCCACAGATACGCAGTATTTT
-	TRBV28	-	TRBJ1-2	CASSLGPSYGYTF	TGTGCCAGCAGTTTAGGTCCTTCTTATGGCTACACCTTC
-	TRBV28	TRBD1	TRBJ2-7	CASSFQGTGGAEQYF	TGTGCCAGCAGTTTTCAAGGGACAGGGGGCGCCGAGCAGTACTTC
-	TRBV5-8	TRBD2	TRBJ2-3	CASSSLAGVSADTQYF	TGTGCCAGCAGCTCTTTAGCGGGAGTAAGCGCAGATACGCAGTATTTT
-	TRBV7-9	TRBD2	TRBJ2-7	CASSGTSGSYEQYF	TGTGCCAGCAGCGGGACTAGCGGCTCCTACGAGCAGTACTTC
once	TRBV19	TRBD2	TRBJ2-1	CASTQPGASGSYEQFF	TGTGCCAGTACCCAACCGGGGGCTAGCGGGAGCTATGAGCAGTTCTTC
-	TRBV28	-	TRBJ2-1	CASISPPLLGLGNEQFF	TGTGCCAGCATCAGCCCCCCATTGCTGGGATTGGGCAATGAGCAGTTCTTC
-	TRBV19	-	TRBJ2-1	CASSMGLVFYNEQFF	TGTGCCAGTAGTATGGGGTTGGTCTTCTACAATGAGCAGTTCTTC
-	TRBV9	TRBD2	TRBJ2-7	CASSVTSGSFYEQYF	TGTGCCAGCAGCGTTACTAGCGGGAGCTTCTACGAGCAGTACTTC
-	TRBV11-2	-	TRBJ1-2	CASSSPPNYGYTF	TGTGCCAGCAGCTCCCCACCGAACTATGGCTACACCTTC
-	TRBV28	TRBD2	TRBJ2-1	CATLLGAGVRYDNNEQFF	TGTGCCACCCTCCTCGGCGCGGGAGTAAGGTATGACAACAATGAGCAGTTCTTC
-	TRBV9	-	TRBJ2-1	CASSERGDEQFF	TGTGCCAGCAGCGAGAGAGGAGATGAGCAGTTCTTC
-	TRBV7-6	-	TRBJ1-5	CASSLGANQPQHF	TGTGCCAGCAGCTTAGGGGCTAATCAGCCCCAGCATTTT
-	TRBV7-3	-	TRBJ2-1	CASSPRESSYNEQFF	TGTGCCAGCAGCCCTCGCGAGAGCTCCTACAATGAGCAGTTCTTC
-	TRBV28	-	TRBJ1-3	CASSSRPGNTIYF	TGTGCCAGCAGTTCCCGCCCGGGAAACACCATATATTTT
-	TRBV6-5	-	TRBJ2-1	CASSIYNEQFF	TGTGCCAGCAGCATCTACAATGAGCAGTTCTTC
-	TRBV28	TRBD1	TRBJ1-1	CASSFGQGLDTEAFF	TGTGCCAGCAGTTTCGGACAGGGGCTAGACACTGAAGCTTTCTTT
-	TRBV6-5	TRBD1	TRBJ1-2	CASSYSPVVDRVGYTF	TGTGCCAGCAGTTACTCGCCAGTCGTCGACAGGGTCGGCTACACCTTC
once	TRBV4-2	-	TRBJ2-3	CASATSSDSPLTDTQYF	TGTGCCAGCGCCACGTCGTCTGACTCGCCCCTCACAGATACGCAGTATTTT
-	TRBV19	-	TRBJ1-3	CASSIDGYSGNTIYF	TGTGCCAGTAGTATAGACGGATACTCTGGAAACACCATATATTTT
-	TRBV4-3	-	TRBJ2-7	CASSHASHGSYEQYF	TGCGCCAGCAGCCATGCCAGCCACGGGTCCTACGAGCAGTACTTC
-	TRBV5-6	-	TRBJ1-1	CASIGRMNTEAFF	TGTGCCAGCATCGGGAGAATGAACACTGAAGCTTTCTTT
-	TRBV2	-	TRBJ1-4	CASSENWAVSEKLFF	TGTGCCAGCAGTGAAAATTGGGCGGTTTCGGAAAAACTGTTTTTT
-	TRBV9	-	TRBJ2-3	CASSEDGRGGTDTQYF	TGTGCCAGCAGCGAGGACGGGCGGGGTGGCACAGATACGCAGTATTTT
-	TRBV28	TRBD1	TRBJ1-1	CASRPTGGITEAFF	TGTGCCAGCAGACCGACAGGGGGTATCACTGAAGCTTTCTTT
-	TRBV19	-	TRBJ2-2	CASSIWDSNTGELFF	TGTGCCAGTAGTATATGGGACTCTAACACCGGGGAGCTGTTTTTT
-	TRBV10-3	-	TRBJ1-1	CAISESKVDEAFF	TGTGCCATCAGTGAGTCGAAGGTTGATGAAGCTTTCTTT
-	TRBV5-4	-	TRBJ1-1	CASSLVQARGEAFF	TGTGCCAGCAGCTTGGTCCAGGCCAGGGGAGAAGCTTTCTTT
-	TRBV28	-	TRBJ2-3	CASSLYGGGTTDTQYF	TGTGCCAGCAGTTTATATGGGGGCGGTACCACAGATACGCAGTATTTT
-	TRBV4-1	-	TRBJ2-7	CASSPERTASYEQYF	TGCGCCAGCAGCCCCGAACGGACAGCTTCCTACGAGCAGTACTTC
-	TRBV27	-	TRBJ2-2	CASRGQEFYPGELFF	TGTGCCAGCAGGGGGCAGGAATTTTACCCCGGGGAGCTGTTTTTT
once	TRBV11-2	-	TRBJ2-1	CASSTVGGGTLF	-
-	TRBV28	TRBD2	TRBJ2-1	CASSSRLAGYNEQFF	TGTGCCAGCAGCTCCCGACTAGCGGGGTACAATGAGCAGTTCTTC
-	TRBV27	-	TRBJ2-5	CASKVGVEETQYF	TGTGCCAGTAAGGTTGGGGTGGAAGAGACCCAGTACTTC
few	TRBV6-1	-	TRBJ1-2	CASSFNRRDGYTF	TGTGCCAGCAGTTTCAACCGGCGGGATGGCTACACCTTC
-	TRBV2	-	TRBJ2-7	CASRGGLDEQYF	TGTGCCAGCAGAGGTGGGCTGGACGAGCAGTACTTC
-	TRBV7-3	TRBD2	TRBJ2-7	CASSLTSGLSYEQYF	TGTGCCAGCAGCCTGACTAGCGGGCTCTCCTACGAGCAGTACTTC
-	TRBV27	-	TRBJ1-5	CASSLDSNQPQHF	TGTGCCAGCAGTTTAGATAGCAATCAGCCCCAGCATTTT
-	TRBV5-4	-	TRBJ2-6	CATTQRANVLTF	TGTGCCACCACTCAGCGGGCCAACGTCCTGACTTTC
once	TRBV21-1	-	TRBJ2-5	CASHSTLGIQETQYF	TGTGCCAGTCATTCGACTCTAGGGATCCAAGAGACCCAGTACTTC
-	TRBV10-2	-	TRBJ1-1	CASSETGWTEAFF	TGCGCCAGCAGTGAGACGGGTTGGACTGAAGCTTTCTTT
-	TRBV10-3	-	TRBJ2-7	CAISLDDSYEQYF	TGTGCCATCAGTCTGGACGACTCCTACGAGCAGTACTTC
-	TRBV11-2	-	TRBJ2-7	CASSLETGLSSYEQYF	TGTGCCAGCAGCTTAGAAACAGGATTAAGCTCCTACGAGCAGTACTTC
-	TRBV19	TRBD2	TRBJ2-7	CASSPSAGESSYEQYF	TGTGCCAGTAGTCCCTCAGCGGGGGAGAGCTCCTACGAGCAGTACTTC
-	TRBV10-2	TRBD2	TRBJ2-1	CASSESVGGAYEQFF	TGCGCCAGCAGTGAGTCGGTCGGGGGGGCTTATGAGCAGTTCTTC
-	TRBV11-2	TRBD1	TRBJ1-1	CASSSFPLQGRATNTEAFF	TGTGCCAGCAGCTCCTTCCCCCTACAGGGGCGGGCGACGAACACTGAAGCTTTCTTT
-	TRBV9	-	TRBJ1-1	CASSEGGLNTEAFF	TGTGCCAGCAGCGAGGGGGGTCTAAACACTGAAGCTTTCTTT
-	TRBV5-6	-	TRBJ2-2	CASSLVRGTGELFF	TGTGCCAGCAGCTTGGTCAGGGGCACCGGGGAGCTGTTTTTT
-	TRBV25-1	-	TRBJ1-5	CASSETSGNQPQHF	TGTGCCAGCAGTGAGACCTCCGGGAATCAGCCCCAGCATTTT